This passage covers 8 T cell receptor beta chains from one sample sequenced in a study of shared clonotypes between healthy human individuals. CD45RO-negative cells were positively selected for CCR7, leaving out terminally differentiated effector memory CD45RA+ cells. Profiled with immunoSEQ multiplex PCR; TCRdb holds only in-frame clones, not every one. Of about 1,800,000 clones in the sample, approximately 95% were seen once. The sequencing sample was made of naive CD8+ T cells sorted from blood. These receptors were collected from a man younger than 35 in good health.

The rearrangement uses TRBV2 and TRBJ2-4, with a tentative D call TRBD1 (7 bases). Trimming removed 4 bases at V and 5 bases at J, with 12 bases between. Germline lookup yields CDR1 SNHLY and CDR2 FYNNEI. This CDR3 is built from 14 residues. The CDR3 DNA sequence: TGTGCCAGCAGTGTGGAGGGGGCCCAAAACATTCAGTACTTC. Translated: CASSVEGAQNIQYF.

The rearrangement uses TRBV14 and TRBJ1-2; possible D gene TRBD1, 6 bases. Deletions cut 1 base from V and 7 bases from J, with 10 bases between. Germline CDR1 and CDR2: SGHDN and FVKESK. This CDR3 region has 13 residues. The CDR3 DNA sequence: TGTGCCAGCAGCCAAGGAGGGGGAAGTGGCTACACCTTC. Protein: CASSQGGGSGYTF.

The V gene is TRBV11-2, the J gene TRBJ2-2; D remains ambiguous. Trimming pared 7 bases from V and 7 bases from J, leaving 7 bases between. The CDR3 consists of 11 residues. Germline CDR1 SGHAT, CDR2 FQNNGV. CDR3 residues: CASTPDGELFF. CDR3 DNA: TGTGCCAGCACCCCGGACGGGGAGCTGTTTTTT.

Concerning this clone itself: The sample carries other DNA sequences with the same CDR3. CDR3 protein: CASSLGRGGTEAFF. CDR3 sequence (DNA): TGTGCCAGCAGCTTAGGCCGGGGGGGCACTGAAGCTTTCTTT. This rearrangement joins TRBV13 to TRBJ1-1; the D gene is possibly TRBD1 (5 bases). In germline, CDR1 is PRHDT, CDR2 FYEKMQ (reference sequence). This CDR3 spans 14 amino acids. V lost 0 bases, J lost 4 bases, and 9 bases lay in between. The whole variable domain, filled in from reference TRBV13 and TRBJ1-1, reads AAGVIQSPRHLIKEKRETATLKCYPIPRHDTVYWYQQGPGQDPQFLISFYEKMQSDKGSIPDRFSAQQFSDYHSELNMSSLELGDSALYFCASSLGRGGTEAFFGQGTRLTVV.

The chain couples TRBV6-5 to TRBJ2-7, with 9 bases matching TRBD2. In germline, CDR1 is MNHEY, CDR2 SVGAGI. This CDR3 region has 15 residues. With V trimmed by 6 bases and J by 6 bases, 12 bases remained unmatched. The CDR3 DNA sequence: TGTGCCAGCAGCCCGTGGGGACTAGCCGACTCCGAGCAGTACTTC. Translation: CASSPWGLADSEQYF.

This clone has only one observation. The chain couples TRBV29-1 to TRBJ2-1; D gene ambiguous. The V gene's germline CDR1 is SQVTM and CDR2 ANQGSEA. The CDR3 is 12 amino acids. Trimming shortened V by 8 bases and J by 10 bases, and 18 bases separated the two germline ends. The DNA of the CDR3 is TGCAGCCCAAGGACCGGCTTGGGGGAGCAGTTCTTC. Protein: CSPRTGLGEQFF.

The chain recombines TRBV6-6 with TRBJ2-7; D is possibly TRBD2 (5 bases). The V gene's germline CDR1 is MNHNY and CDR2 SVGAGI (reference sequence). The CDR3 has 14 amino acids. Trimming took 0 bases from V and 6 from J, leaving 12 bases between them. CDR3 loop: CASSYSEGRREQYF. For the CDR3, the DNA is TGTGCCAGCAGTTACTCTGAAGGGAGACGCGAGCAGTACTTC.

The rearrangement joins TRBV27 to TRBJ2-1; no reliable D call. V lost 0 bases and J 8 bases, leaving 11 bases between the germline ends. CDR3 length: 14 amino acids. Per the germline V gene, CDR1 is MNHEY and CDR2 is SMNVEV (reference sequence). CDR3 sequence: CASSLSGFLDEQFF. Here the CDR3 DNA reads TGTGCCAGCAGTTTATCAGGGTTTTTGGATGAGCAGTTCTTC.